Listed below are T cell receptor beta chains from one sample, sequenced in a study of blood T cell repertoires in COVID-19. This table comes from immunoSEQ multiplex PCR, and its TCRdb copy is limited to in-frame clones, with some not included. The data show 95,000 to 150,000 clones, 90% seen once. Material: peripheral blood. The receptors were gathered from a woman aged 60-75 years with COVID-19, enrolled during active disease. Both conserved end residues are part of each CDR3. Each record gives: D gene, V gene, CDR3 length, J gene, clone size, CDR3 protein, CDR3 DNA. A D gene is named only where the DNA matches it firmly. Where a row states a size, it is once, few, many or the class of an expanded clone; other rows omit it.

.	TRBV9	12	TRBJ2-2	.	CASSLGSEELFF	TGTGCCAGCAGTCTCGGGTCGGAGGAGCTGTTTTTT
.	TRBV7-6	14	TRBJ2-7	.	CASSKTLVFNEQYF	TGTGCCAGCAGCAAAACACTAGTTTTCAACGAGCAGTACTTC
.	TRBV7-2	17	TRBJ1-4	.	CASSSQHAAAAFGELFF	TGTGCCAGCAGCTCCCAACATGCGGCGGCTGCCTTTGGAGAGCTGTTTTTT
.	TRBV4-1	13	TRBJ1-1	few	CASSQDLDLRAFF	TGCGCCAGCAGCCAAGATTTGGATTTGCGGGCTTTCTTT
TRBD2	TRBV10-3	15	TRBJ2-7	once	CAISESGAGGREQYF	TGTGCCATCAGTGAGTCGGGAGCGGGGGGACGCGAGCAGTACTTC
TRBD1	TRBV19	13	TRBJ1-1	.	CASSDRGNTEAFF	TGTGCCAGTAGCGACAGGGGCAACACTGAAGCTTTCTTT
TRBD2	TRBV7-3	15	TRBJ2-1	.	CASRLAGNSYNEQFF	TGTGCCAGCAGGTTAGCGGGTAACTCCTACAATGAGCAGTTCTTC
TRBD1	TRBV6-5	15	TRBJ2-1	.	CASSPGTGSRNEQFF	TGTGCCAGCAGCCCCGGGACAGGGAGTAGGAATGAGCAGTTCTTC
.	TRBV11-3	13	TRBJ2-7	once	CASSLGDGYEQYF	TGTGCCAGCAGCTTGGGAGACGGCTACGAGCAGTACTTC
TRBD1	TRBV11-2	15	TRBJ2-7	.	CASSSTGTGGDEQYF	TGTGCCAGCAGCTCGACCGGGACAGGGGGTGACGAGCAGTACTTC
.	TRBV10-3	14	TRBJ2-1	once	CAIRDSGTYNEQFF	TGTGCCATCAGGGACAGCGGTACCTACAATGAGCAGTTCTTC
TRBD2	TRBV29-1	14	TRBJ2-2	few	CSVTGTTNTGELFF	TGCAGCGTTACCGGGACTACCAACACCGGGGAGCTGTTTTTT
TRBD2	TRBV2	15	TRBJ2-5	.	CASNRASGGPRDQYF	TGTGCCAGCAATAGGGCTAGCGGGGGACCCAGGGACCAGTACTTC
.	TRBV27	13	TRBJ1-5	.	CATRLYSNQPQHF	TGTGCCACTAGACTCTATAGCAATCAGCCCCAGCATTTT
.	TRBV12-3/TRBV12-4	11	TRBJ2-2	.	CASSLRGGLFF	TGTGCCAGCAGTTTACGGGGTGGGCTGTTTTTT
TRBD1	TRBV9	15	TRBJ1-2	.	CASSVGTGLIYGYTF	TGTGCCAGCAGCGTAGGGACAGGACTTATCTATGGCTACACCTTC
.	TRBV2	17	TRBJ1-1	.	CASSGVLGGSMNTEAFF	TGTGCCAGCAGTGGAGTTTTGGGGGGGAGCATGAACACTGAAGCTTTCTTT
TRBD1	TRBV5-1	14	TRBJ1-1	.	CASSPGQENTEAFF	TGCGCCAGCAGCCCGGGACAGGAGAACACTGAAGCTTTCTTT
.	TRBV18	14	TRBJ1-1	.	CASSPLITASEAFF	TGTGCCAGCTCACCCCTAATCACTGCCTCTGAAGCTTTCTTT
.	TRBV27	14	TRBJ2-5	.	CASSSLPGGLSQYF	TGTGCCAGCAGTTCTCTACCCGGGGGTCTGTCACAGTACTTC
.	TRBV29-1	15	TRBJ2-3	.	CSGGRHSAAADTQYF	TGCAGCGGGGGGAGACACTCTGCTGCAGCAGATACGCAGTATTTT
.	TRBV5-3	15	TRBJ1-4	.	CARSSPTATNEKLFF	TGTGCCAGAAGCTCACCGACAGCCACTAATGAAAAACTGTTTTTT
TRBD1	TRBV2	13	TRBJ2-7	.	CASRTGEEYEQYF	TGTGCCAGCCGGACAGGGGAGGAGTACGAGCAGTACTTC
.	TRBV6-1	14	TRBJ2-3	.	CASSDPTQRTTQYF	TGTGCCAGCAGTGATCCTACCCAGCGGACTACGCAGTATTTT
TRBD1	TRBV7-9	14	TRBJ1-5	.	CASSLGTGWEPQHF	TGTGCCAGCAGCTTAGGGACAGGGTGGGAGCCCCAGCATTTT
.	TRBV5-1	13	TRBJ1-3	.	CASSFDILDTIYF	TGCGCCAGCAGCTTCGACATTCTCGACACCATATATTTT
.	TRBV6-5	16	TRBJ1-5	.	CASSYSTGSPPGPQHF	TGTGCCAGCAGTTACTCCACAGGATCCCCTCCAGGGCCCCAGCATTTT
TRBD1	TRBV3-1/TRBV3-2	15	TRBJ2-7	.	CASSPPPDRGYEQYF	TGTGCCAGCAGCCCCCCCCCGGACAGGGGCTACGAGCAGTACTTC